Listed here are 17 T cell receptor beta chains from one sample, sequenced in a study of blood T cell repertoires in COVID-19. Clones were read by immunoSEQ multiplex PCR, and TCRdb kept only the in-frame ones, dropping some. The profile shows hundreds of thousands of clones, nearly 90% of them singletons. The sample was PBMCs or T cells enriched from blood (not recorded which). The receptors stem from a woman between 18 and 30 years old with acute COVID-19.

The chain recombines TRBV7-2 with TRBJ2-2; no clear D. This CDR3 has 14 amino acids. Germline CDR1 is SGHTA and CDR2 is FQGNSA. Trimming stripped 1 base from V and 8 bases from J, with 11 bases between. The CDR3 nucleotides are TGTGCCAGCAGCTTAGTGTTCCTGGCAGGGGAGCTGTTTTTT. This encodes CASSLVFLAGELFF.

This rearrangement joins TRBV12-5 to TRBJ1-1; D is uncertain. The CDR3 is made up of 15 amino acids. Germline V lookup: CDR1 LGHNT, CDR2 FRNRAP. The V and J ends lost 0 bases and 2 bases respectively, with 10 bases between them. The CDR3: CASGLVQRTNTEAFF. The CDR3 nucleotides are TGTGCTAGTGGTTTGGTACAGAGGACTAACACTGAAGCTTTCTTT. The whole variable domain, filled in from reference TRBV12-5 and TRBJ1-1, reads DARVTQTPRHKVTEMGQEVTMRCQPILGHNTVFWYRQTMMQGLELLAYFRNRAPLDDSGMPKDRFSAEMPDATLATLKIQPSEPRDSAVYFCASGLVQRTNTEAFFGQGTRLTVV.

The table lists this clone with a few counts. This chain connects TRBV3-1 (or the pseudogene TRBV3-2) to TRBJ2-3; 9 nucleotides agree with TRBD2. Trimming took 4 bases from V and 13 from J; bases not matched to a gene: 3. The CDR3 has 11 residues. Germline values: CDR1 LGHDT, CDR2 YNNKEL (reference sequence). The CDR3 DNA reads as TGTGCCAGCAGCCGGGGGACTAGCAAGTATTTT. Protein product: CASSRGTSKYF.

The genes are TRBV19 and TRBJ1-3, with TRBD1 matching 8 bases. CDR1 and CDR2 from the germline V gene are LNHDA and SQIVND (reference sequence). The junction had 4 bases not matched to a gene; V was cut back by 4 bases and J by 2 bases. This CDR3 spans 15 amino acids. In DNA, the CDR3 is TGTGCCAGTAGTAGAGGGACAGGCGCTGGAAACACCATATATTTT. Translated, it gives CASSRGTGAGNTIYF.

The chain employs TRBV11-2 and TRBJ2-7, with TRBD2 matching 10 bases. V lost 5 bases and J lost 0; bases outside the gene matches: 7. The CDR3 length is 16 residues. Germline CDR1 reads SGHAT; CDR2 reads FQNNGV. CDR3 DNA: TGTGCCAGCAGCCCCCGCCCTAGCGGGAGCTCCTACGAGCAGTACTTC. Encoded protein: CASSPRPSGSSYEQYF. The whole variable domain, remainder taken from reference TRBV11-2 and TRBJ2-7, is EAGVAQSPRYKIIEKRQSVAFWCNPISGHATLYWYQQILGQGPKLLIQFQNNGVVDDSQLPKDRFSAERLKGVDSTLKIQPAKLEDSAVYLCASSPRPSGSSYEQYFGPGTRLTVT.

The chain has TRBV27 and TRBJ2-1; 11 nucleotides agree with TRBD1. CDR1 is MNHEY, CDR2 SMNVEV, per germline (reference sequence). The length of the CDR3 is 14 residues. V shed 6 bases, J shed 7 bases, and the junction held 5 bases outside the gene matches. CDR3 nucleotides: TGTGCCAGCAGGGACAGGGGGCGCCTAAATGAGCAGTTCTTC. This translates into CASRDRGRLNEQFF.

The chain uses TRBV29-1 and TRBJ1-1, with D possibly being TRBD1 (5 bases). Germline assignment: CDR1 SQVTM and CDR2 ANQGSEA. This CDR3 spans 12 amino acids. The CDR3, as DNA: TGCAGTGCTACTCCGGGGGAAACTGAAGCTTTCTTT. This encodes CSATPGETEAFF.

This chain links TRBV19 with TRBJ1-2, with unresolved D. V lost 6 bases and J lost 5, with 10 bases in between. The germline CDR1 and CDR2 sequences are LNHDA and SQIVND (reference sequence). The length of the CDR3 is 12 residues. Here the CDR3 DNA reads TGTGCCAGTAGACAGACCACTTATGGCTACACCTTC. This translates into CASRQTTYGYTF.

This chain connects TRBV2 to TRBJ1-6, with D perhaps matching TRBD1 (6 bases). CDR3 length: 15 amino acids. V was shortened by 2 bases and J by 7 bases, with 12 bases between the two germline ends. Germline V gives CDR1 SNHLY, CDR2 FYNNEI. CDR3 in amino acids: CASSESGGWNSPLHF. In DNA, the CDR3 is TGTGCCAGCAGTGAAAGTGGGGGCTGGAATTCACCCCTCCACTTT. The full variable domain, in which reference TRBV2 and TRBJ1-6 provide the parts outside the CDR3, is EPEVTQTPSHQVTQMGQEVILRCVPISNHLYFYWYRQILGQKVEFLVSFYNNEISEKSEIFDDQFSVERPDGSNFTLKIRSTKLEDSAMYFCASSESGGWNSPLHFGNGTRLTVT.

The V gene is TRBV27, the J gene TRBJ2-7, with 9 bases identical to TRBD1. Trimming removed 2 bases from V and 4 bases from J; junction bases left unmatched: 9. The CDR3 totals 16 residues. CDR1 is MNHEY and CDR2 is SMNVEV in the germline V gene (reference sequence). The CDR3 region has the DNA TGTGCCAGCAGTTTAGATTGGGGACAGGGCTTATACGAGCAGTACTTC. This translates into CASSLDWGQGLYEQYF.

The chain employs TRBV6-5 and TRBJ1-2, with 8 nucleotides matching TRBD1. Unmatched junction bases numbered 9, after V lost 8 bases and J lost 4 bases. This CDR3 has 14 amino acids. Per the germline V gene, CDR1 is MNHEY and CDR2 is SVGAGI. The CDR3 is CASGTGGSLYGYTF. The CDR3 DNA is TGTGCCAGCGGCACAGGGGGATCGCTCTATGGCTACACCTTC.

V usage is TRBV4-2 and J usage is TRBJ2-5; the D is unclear. Trimming cost V 6 bases and J 0 bases, with 23 bases left between them. This CDR3 contains 18 residues. In germline, CDR1 is LGHNA, CDR2 YNFKEQ. CDR3 bases: TGTGCCAGCAGTCCAAGATTGGAGATAGCTATTTACCAAGAGACCCAGTACTTC. The encoded protein is CASSPRLEIAIYQETQYF.

The V gene is TRBV24-1, the J gene TRBJ1-5; D uncertain. From germline, CDR1 is KGHDR and CDR2 SFDVKD. V was shortened by 5 bases and J by 0 bases, with 19 bases between the two germline ends. The CDR3 is made up of 18 amino acids. The CDR3 loop is CATSAQTGIDYSNQPQHF. In DNA form, the CDR3 reads TGTGCCACCAGTGCCCAGACTGGGATAGACTATAGCAATCAGCCCCAGCATTTT.

The chain carries TRBV6-1 and TRBJ1-1; possibly TRBD1 for D (6 bases). This CDR3 region has 16 residues. The germline gives CDR1 MNHNS, CDR2 SASEGT. Trimming shortened V by 0 bases and J by 4 bases, and 15 bases separated the two germline ends. The CDR3 bases are TGTGCCAGCAGTGAAGCGTACGGGGGGGCTCGCACTGAAGCTTTCTTT. Translating it yields CASSEAYGGARTEAFF.

The chain combines TRBV6-5 with TRBJ2-7; 10 nucleotides agree with TRBD2. V was pared by 0 bases and J by 7 bases, with 9 bases of the junction left unmatched. Germline V gives CDR1 MNHEY, CDR2 SVGAGI. This CDR3 is 16 amino acids long. CDR3 loop: CASSYSLAGASGEQYF. CDR3 in DNA: TGTGCCAGCAGTTACTCGCTAGCGGGAGCATCGGGAGAGCAGTACTTC.

The chain recombines TRBV5-1 with TRBJ1-4; 9 nucleotides align to TRBD1. V lost 1 base to trimming and J lost 8 bases; unmatched junction nucleotides: 3. The CDR3 runs to 14 residues. Germline CDR1 and CDR2: SGHRS and YFSETQ. CDR3 sequence (DNA): TGCGCCAGCAGCTTGACAGGGGGCCGGGAAAAACTGTTTTTT. Translation: CASSLTGGREKLFF.

The gene calls are TRBV18 and TRBJ2-7; 10 bases line up with TRBD1. The CDR3 runs to 15 residues. Germline CDR1 and CDR2: KGHSH and LQKENI. V dropped 3 bases and J dropped 4; count of bases not matched to a gene: 6. The CDR3 reads CASSPLTGGEYEQYF. In DNA form, the CDR3 reads TGTGCCAGCTCACCCCTGACAGGGGGCGAGTACGAGCAGTACTTC.